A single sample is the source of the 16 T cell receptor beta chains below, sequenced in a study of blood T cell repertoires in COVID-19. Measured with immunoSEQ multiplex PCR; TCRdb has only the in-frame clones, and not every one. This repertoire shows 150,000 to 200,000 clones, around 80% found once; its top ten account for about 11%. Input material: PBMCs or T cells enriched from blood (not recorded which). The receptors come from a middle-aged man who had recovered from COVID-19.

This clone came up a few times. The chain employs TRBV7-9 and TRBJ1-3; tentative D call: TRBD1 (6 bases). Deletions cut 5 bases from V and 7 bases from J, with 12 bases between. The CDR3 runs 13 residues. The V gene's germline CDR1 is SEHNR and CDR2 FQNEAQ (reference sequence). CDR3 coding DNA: TGTGCCAGCAGCCAAGACACAGGGAACACCATATATTTT. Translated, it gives CASSQDTGNTIYF.

This CDR3 is CASSPPTGAQHF. The CDR3 coding sequence is TGTGCCAGCTCACCACCAACAGGGGCCCAGCATTTT. The rearrangement links TRBV18 to TRBJ1-5; 7 positions agree with TRBD1. The CDR3 has 12 residues. CDR1 is KGHSH and CDR2 is LQKENI in the germline V gene. V lost 0 bases and J lost 11; bases outside the gene matches: 1.

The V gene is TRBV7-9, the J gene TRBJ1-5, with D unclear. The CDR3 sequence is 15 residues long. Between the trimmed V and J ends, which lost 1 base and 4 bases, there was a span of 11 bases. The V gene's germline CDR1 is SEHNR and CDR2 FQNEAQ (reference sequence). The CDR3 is CASSLGWGENQPQHF. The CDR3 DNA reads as TGTGCCAGCAGCTTAGGTTGGGGAGAGAATCAGCCCCAGCATTTT.

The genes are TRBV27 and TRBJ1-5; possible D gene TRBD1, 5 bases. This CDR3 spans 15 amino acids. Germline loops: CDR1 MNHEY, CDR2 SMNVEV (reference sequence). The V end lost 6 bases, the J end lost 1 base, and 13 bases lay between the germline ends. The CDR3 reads CASRLQGLSNQPQHF. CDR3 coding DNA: TGTGCCAGCAGACTCCAGGGCTTGAGCAATCAGCCCCAGCATTTT.

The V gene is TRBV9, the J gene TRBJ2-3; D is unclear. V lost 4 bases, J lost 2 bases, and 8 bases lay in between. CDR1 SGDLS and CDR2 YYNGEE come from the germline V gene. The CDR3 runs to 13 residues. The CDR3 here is CASSRVLTDTQYF. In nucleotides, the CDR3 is TGTGCCAGCAGCCGGGTCCTCACAGATACGCAGTATTTT. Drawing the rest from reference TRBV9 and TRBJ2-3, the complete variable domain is DSGVTQTPKHLITATGQRVTLRCSPRSGDLSVYWYQQSLDQGLQFLIQYYNGEERAKGNILERFSAQQFPDLHSELNLSSLELGDSALYFCASSRVLTDTQYFGPGTRLTVL.

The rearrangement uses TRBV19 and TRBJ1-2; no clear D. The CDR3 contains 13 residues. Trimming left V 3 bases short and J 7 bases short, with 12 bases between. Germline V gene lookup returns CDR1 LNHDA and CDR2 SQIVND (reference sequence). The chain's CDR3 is CASSILQAGGYTF. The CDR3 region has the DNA TGTGCCAGTAGTATTCTCCAGGCAGGTGGCTACACCTTC.

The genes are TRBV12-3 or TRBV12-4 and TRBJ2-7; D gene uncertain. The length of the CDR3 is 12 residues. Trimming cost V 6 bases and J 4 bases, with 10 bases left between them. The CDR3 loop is CASRRDRYEQYF. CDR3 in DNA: TGTGCCAGCAGAAGAGATCGTTACGAGCAGTACTTC.

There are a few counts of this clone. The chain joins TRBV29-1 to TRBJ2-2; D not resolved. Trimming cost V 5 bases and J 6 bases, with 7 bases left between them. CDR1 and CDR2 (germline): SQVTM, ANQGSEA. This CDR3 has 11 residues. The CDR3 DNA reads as TGCAGCGTTCTTTCCGCCGGGGAGCTGTTTTTT. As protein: CSVLSAGELFF.

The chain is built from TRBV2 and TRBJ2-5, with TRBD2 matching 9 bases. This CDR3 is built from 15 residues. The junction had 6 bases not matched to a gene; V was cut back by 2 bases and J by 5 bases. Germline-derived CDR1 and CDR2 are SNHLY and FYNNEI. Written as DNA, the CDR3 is TGTGCCAGCAGTGAAATGCGGGGGGGTATGGAGACCCAGTACTTC. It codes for CASSEMRGGMETQYF.

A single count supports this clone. The CDR3 loop is CASRGGGVVNEQFF. The DNA for the CDR3 is TGTGCCAGCAGGGGCGGGGGGGTGGTCAATGAGCAGTTCTTC. The J gene is TRBJ2-1, the V gene TRBV27; 9 nucleotides agree with TRBD2. Germline V gives CDR1 MNHEY, CDR2 SMNVEV (reference sequence). The CDR3 is 14 amino acids. With 6 bases clipped from V and 6 bases from J, the junction kept 6 bases outside the gene matches.

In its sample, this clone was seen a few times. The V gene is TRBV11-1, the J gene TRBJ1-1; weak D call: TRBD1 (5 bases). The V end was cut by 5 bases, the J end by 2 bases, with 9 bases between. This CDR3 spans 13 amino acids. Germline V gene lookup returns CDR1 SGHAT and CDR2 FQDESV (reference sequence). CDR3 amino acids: CASSKTENTEAFF. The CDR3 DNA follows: TGTGCCAGCAGCAAGACAGAAAACACTGAAGCTTTCTTT.

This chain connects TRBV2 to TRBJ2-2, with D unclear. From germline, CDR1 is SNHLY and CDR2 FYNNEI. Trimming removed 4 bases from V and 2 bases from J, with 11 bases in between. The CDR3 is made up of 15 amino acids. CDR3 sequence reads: CASSVDGVNTGELFF. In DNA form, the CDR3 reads TGTGCCAGCAGTGTTGACGGAGTAAACACCGGGGAGCTGTTTTTT.

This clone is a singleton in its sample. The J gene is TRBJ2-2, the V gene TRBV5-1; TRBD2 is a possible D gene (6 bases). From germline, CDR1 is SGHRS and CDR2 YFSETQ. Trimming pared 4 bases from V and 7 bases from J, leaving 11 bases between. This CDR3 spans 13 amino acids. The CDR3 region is CASSQDYGGELFF. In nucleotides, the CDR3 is TGCGCCAGCAGCCAGGACTATGGCGGGGAGCTGTTTTTT.

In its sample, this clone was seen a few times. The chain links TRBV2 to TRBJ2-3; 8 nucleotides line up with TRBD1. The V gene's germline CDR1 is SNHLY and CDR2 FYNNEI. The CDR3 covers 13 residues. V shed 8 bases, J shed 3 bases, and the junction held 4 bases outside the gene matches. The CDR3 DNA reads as TGTGCCAGCTTCGGACAGGGTACAGATACGCAGTATTTT. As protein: CASFGQGTDTQYF.

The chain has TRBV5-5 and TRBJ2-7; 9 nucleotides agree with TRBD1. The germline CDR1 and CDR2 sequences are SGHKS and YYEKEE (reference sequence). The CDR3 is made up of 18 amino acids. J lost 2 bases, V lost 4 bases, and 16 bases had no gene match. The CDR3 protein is CASSPKFRDRVIPYEQYF. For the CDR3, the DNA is TGTGCCAGCAGCCCCAAATTCCGGGACAGGGTAATCCCCTACGAGCAGTACTTC.

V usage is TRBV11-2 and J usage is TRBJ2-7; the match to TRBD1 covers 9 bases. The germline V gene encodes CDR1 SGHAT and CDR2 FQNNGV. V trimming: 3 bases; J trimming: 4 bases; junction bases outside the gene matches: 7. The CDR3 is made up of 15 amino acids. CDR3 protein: CASSFSDRGAYEQYF. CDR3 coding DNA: TGTGCCAGCAGCTTTTCGGACAGGGGTGCGTACGAGCAGTACTTC.